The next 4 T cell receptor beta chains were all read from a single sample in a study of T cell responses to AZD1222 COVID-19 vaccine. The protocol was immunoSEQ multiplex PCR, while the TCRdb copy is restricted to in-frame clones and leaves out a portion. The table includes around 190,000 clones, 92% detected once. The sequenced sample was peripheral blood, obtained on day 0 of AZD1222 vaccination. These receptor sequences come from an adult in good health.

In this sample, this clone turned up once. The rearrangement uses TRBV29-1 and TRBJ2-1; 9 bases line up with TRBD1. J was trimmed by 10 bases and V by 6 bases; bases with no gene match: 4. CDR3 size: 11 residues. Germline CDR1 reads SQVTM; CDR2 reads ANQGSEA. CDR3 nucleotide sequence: TGCAGCGTGGACAGGGGTAGGGAGCAGTTCTTC. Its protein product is CSVDRGREQFF.

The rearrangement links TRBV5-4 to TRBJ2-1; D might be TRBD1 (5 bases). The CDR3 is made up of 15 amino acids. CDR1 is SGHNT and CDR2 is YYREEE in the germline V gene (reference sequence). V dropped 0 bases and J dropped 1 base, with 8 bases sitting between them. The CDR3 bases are TGTGCCAGCAGCTTGGGGCAGGGTTCCTACAATGAGCAGTTCTTC. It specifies CASSLGQGSYNEQFF.

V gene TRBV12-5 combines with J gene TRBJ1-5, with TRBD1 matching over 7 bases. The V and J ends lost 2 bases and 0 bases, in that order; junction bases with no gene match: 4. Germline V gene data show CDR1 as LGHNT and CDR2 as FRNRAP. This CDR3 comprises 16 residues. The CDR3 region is CASGLRGLDSNQPQHF. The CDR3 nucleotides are TGTGCTAGTGGTTTGAGGGGGCTGGATAGCAATCAGCCCCAGCATTTT.

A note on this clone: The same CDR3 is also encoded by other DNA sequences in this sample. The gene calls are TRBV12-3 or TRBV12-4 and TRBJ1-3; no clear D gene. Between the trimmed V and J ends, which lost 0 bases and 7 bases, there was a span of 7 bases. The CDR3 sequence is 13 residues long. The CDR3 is CASSLAGGNTIYF. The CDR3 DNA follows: TGTGCCAGCAGTTTAGCAGGCGGGAACACCATATATTTT.